The TCR beta chain under discussion was sequenced for a study of T-cell memory formation after mild COVID-19. Study-wide context: TCR clusters mostly belonged to single donors.

In its sample, this clonotype was seen a few times. MiXCR, applied by TCRdb to the 5' RACE reads, yields one record per CDR3 protein. This table has 200,000 to 250,000 distinct CDR3 sequences, 8% to 10% appearing once. Trimming cost V 5 bases and J 5 bases, with 6 bases left between them. The CDR3 covers 11 residues. The gene calls are TRBV12-3 or TRBV12-4 and TRBJ1-2; D gene unclear. This sequence was found in a young man who had mild COVID-19 (a few samples of this study predate the infection). Cell type and time point are not known. Material: PBMCs or a T cell subset sorted from them (not recorded which). For the CDR3, the DNA is TGTGCCAGCAGTCGTGGGTATGGCTACACCTTC. It specifies CASSRGYGYTF.